The 11 T cell receptor beta chains given below trace back to one sample, sequenced in a study of T cell responses to AZD1222 COVID-19 vaccine (dated by TCRdb to 2020 to 2023). The sample's time point, from its label and the paper: baseline before first vaccination. Preparation of the library involved the immunoSEQ multiplex PCR assay. TCRdb provides this immuneACCESS table in a form limited to in-frame rearrangements. Some clones are lacking; in checked studies, under half of them reflect an unresolved V gene, and why the rest are absent is not known. The sample profile shows 110,000 to 150,000 clones; about 86% of them were found once. Roughly 3% of the sample goes to the ten largest clones. The material sequenced was peripheral blood, taken on day 0 of AZD1222 vaccination. The source of these receptors is an adult in good health.

V and J are TRBV28 and TRBJ2-1, with 10 bases matching TRBD2. The CDR3 totals 15 residues. The V gene end was trimmed by 5 bases and the J gene end by 7 bases; junction bases not matched to a gene: 8. Germline CDR1 MDHEN, CDR2 SYDVKM. This chain's CDR3 is CASSSLAGGRNEQFF. Written as DNA, the CDR3 is TGTGCCAGCAGTAGCTTAGCGGGAGGTAGGAATGAGCAGTTCTTC.

The chain recombines TRBV28 with TRBJ2-7, with 9 bases that match TRBD2. This CDR3 has 19 residues. CDR1 is MDHEN, CDR2 SYDVKM, per germline. The junction had 12 bases not matched to a gene; V was cut back by 0 bases and J by 0 bases. The CDR3 DNA is TGTGCCAGCAGTTTATGGGGGAGCGGGAGGACGTCTCTCTCCTACGAGCAGTACTTC. This translates into CASSLWGSGRTSLSYEQYF.

This chain links TRBV27 with TRBJ1-1; D gene ambiguous. Germline values: CDR1 MNHEY, CDR2 SMNVEV (reference sequence). The CDR3 has 13 amino acids. V lost 3 bases, J lost 6 bases, and 11 bases lay in between. The CDR3 DNA follows: TGTGCCAGCAGTTTTCTTAAGGGCGCTGAAGCTTTCTTT. It is translated as CASSFLKGAEAFF.

This sequence joins TRBV5-1 and TRBJ2-3; D call uncertain. The V gene lost 7 bases and the J gene lost 1 base, with 7 bases spanning the gap. This CDR3 comprises 12 residues. Looked up from germline, CDR1 is SGHRS and CDR2 is YFSETQ. In DNA form, the CDR3 reads TGCGCCAGCGCTGAGGGCACAGATACGCAGTATTTT. Its protein is CASAEGTDTQYF. The variable domain in full, completed from reference TRBV5-1 and TRBJ2-3, reads KAGVTQTPRYLIKTRGQQVTLSCSPISGHRSVSWYQQTPGQGLQFLFEYFSETQRNKGNFPGRFSGRQFSNSRSEMNVSTLELGDSALYLCASAEGTDTQYFGPGTRLTVL.

The chain's CDR3 is CASSSDQLINQPQHF. The CDR3, as DNA: TGTGCCAGCAGTTCGGACCAACTGATAAATCAGCCCCAGCATTTT. The V and J genes are TRBV28 and TRBJ1-5; no reliable D call. V shed 4 bases and J shed 4 bases, with 14 bases lying between them. Germline V gene sequence: CDR1 MDHEN, CDR2 SYDVKM. The CDR3 consists of 15 residues.

The CDR3 coding sequence is TGTGCCAGCAGCTTGGGACAGGGGGCGGTCAGCGTCCCCCTCCACTTT. Its translation: CASSLGQGAVSVPLHF. This sequence joins TRBV5-4 and TRBJ1-6, with 10 bases that match TRBD1. The germline V gene has CDR1 SGHNT and CDR2 YYREEE (reference sequence). Trimming removed 0 bases from V and 13 bases from J; junction bases left unmatched: 10. There are 16 residues in the CDR3.

The chain employs TRBV19 and TRBJ2-4; possible D gene TRBD2, 7 bases. The germline V and J ends were trimmed by 10 bases and 0 bases, with 19 bases remaining between them. CDR1 LNHDA and CDR2 SQIVND come from the germline V gene (reference sequence). This CDR3 is 16 amino acids long. For the CDR3, the DNA is TGTGCCACCTCCGGGGGGCCACGTCTAGCCAAAAACATTCAGTACTTC. Amino acid sequence: CATSGGPRLAKNIQYF.

The chain links TRBV15 to TRBJ1-2; D may be TRBD1 (5 bases). Trimming removed 0 bases at V and 4 bases at J, with 12 bases between. The V gene's germline CDR1 is LNHNV and CDR2 YYDKDF (reference sequence). The CDR3 consists of 15 residues. CDR3 amino acids: CATSRDGTRGYGYTF. The CDR3 DNA is TGTGCCACCAGCAGAGACGGGACGAGGGGCTATGGCTACACCTTC. Filled out from reference TRBV15 and TRBJ1-2, the complete variable domain reads DAMVIQNPRYQVTQFGKPVTLSCSQTLNHNVMYWYQQKSSQAPKLLFHYYDKDFNNEADTPDNFQSRRPNTSFCFLDIRSPGLGDTAMYLCATSRDGTRGYGYTFGSGTRLTVV.

V and J are TRBV18 and TRBJ2-3; TRBD1 agrees at 7 bases. V lost 6 bases to trimming and J lost 9 bases; unmatched junction nucleotides: 15. The germline V gene has CDR1 KGHSH and CDR2 LQKENI. This CDR3 contains 15 residues. CDR3 bases: TGTGCCAGCTCCCCAACGGGACAGCCTTATGACACGCAGTATTTT. This codes for CASSPTGQPYDTQYF.

The chain is built from TRBV5-6 and TRBJ2-7; the match to TRBD2 covers 8 bases. The V segment lost 4 bases and the J segment 1 base; nucleotides outside the gene matches: 7. Germline CDR1 reads SGHDT; CDR2 reads YYEEEE. This CDR3 is built from 15 residues. CDR3 nucleotide sequence: TGTGCCAGCAGCCCTCCGGCTAGCGGGTCCTACGAGCAGTACTTC. Translating it yields CASSPPASGSYEQYF.

This chain joins TRBV10-1 and TRBJ1-4, with TRBD1 identical over 7 bases. Germline CDR1 is WNHNN and CDR2 is SYGVQD (reference sequence). CDR3 length equals 15 residues. V lost 4 bases, J lost 7 bases, and 9 bases stayed unmatched. The CDR3 DNA is TGCGCCAGCAGTGCCTCGACAGGGCAAATTGAAAAACTGTTTTTT. It is translated as CASSASTGQIEKLFF.